The entry that follows covers one TCR beta chain sequence. These data belong to a study of blood T cell repertoires in COVID-19. V lost 0 bases, J lost 2 bases, and 9 bases stayed unmatched. This CDR3 spans 17 amino acids. From germline, CDR1 is SGHVS and CDR2 FNYEAQ. TCRdb keeps only in-frame clones here, not all; method: immunoSEQ multiplex PCR. Of about 210,000 clones listed, 85% to 90% are singletons. The clonotype comes from a man aged 18 to 35 with active or convalescent COVID-19. The sequenced sample was peripheral blood. The J gene is TRBJ2-7, the V gene TRBV7-6, with 8 bases lining up with TRBD2. The CDR3 is CASSLARAERGTYEQYF. CDR3 DNA sequence: TGTGCCAGCAGCTTAGCGCGGGCTGAGCGGGGGACCTACGAGCAGTACTTC.